The clone carrying this T cell receptor beta chain was detected only once. What it recognizes is unknown. The PCR had 60 Vbeta and 13 Jbeta primers. TCRdb's table, derived via immunoSEQ multiplex PCR, lists solely in-frame clones and lacks some. The sample holds 55,000 to 80,000 clones, approximately 75% seen once. This specimen comes from a study of cytomegalovirus exposure and HLA in healthy donors. Study-level findings and limits: Roughly 170 TCR beta chains were listed as cytomegalovirus-associated.

Germline CDR1 is MNHEY and CDR2 is SVGAGI. V gave up 1 base and J gave up 5 bases, with 11 bases separating them. CDR3 size: 14 residues. V is TRBV6-5 and J is TRBJ1-1; perhaps TRBD1 as D (6 bases). The clonotype originates from a man aged 55 to 69 in good health and CMV-seropositive. Material for sequencing was PBMCs. The CDR3 loop reads CASSYLGQITEAFF. CDR3 DNA sequence: TGTGCCAGCAGTTACTTGGGACAAATTACTGAAGCTTTCTTT.